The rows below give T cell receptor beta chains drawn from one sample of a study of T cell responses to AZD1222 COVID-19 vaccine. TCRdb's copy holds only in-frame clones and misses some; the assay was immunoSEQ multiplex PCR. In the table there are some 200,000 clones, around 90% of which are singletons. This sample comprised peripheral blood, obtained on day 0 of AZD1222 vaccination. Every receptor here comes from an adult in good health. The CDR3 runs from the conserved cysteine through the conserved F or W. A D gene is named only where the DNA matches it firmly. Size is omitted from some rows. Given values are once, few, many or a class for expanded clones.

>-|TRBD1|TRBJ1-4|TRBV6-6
TGTGCCAGCAGTATACAAGGGACAGGGGGAGATGAAAAACTGTTTTTT
CASSIQGTGGDEKLFF
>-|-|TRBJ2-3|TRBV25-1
TGTGCCAGCCTCGGGAACTATAGAACAGATACGCAGTATTTT
CASLGNYRTDTQYF
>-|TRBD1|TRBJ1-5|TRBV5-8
TGTGCCAGCAGCTTCGGGACAGGAGAAGGAGGAAATCAGCCCCAGCATTTT
CASSFGTGEGGNQPQHF
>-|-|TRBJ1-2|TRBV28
TGTGCCAGCAGTTTACGAGGCAGGAACTATGGCTACACCTTC
CASSLRGRNYGYTF
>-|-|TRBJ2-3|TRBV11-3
TGTGCCAGCAGCTTCAGTAGGGGCGCAGATACGCAGTATTTT
CASSFSRGADTQYF
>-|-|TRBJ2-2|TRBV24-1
TGTGCCACCAGTGATGCTTTAGCGGCACCGGACACCGGGGAGCTGTTTTTT
CATSDALAAPDTGELFF
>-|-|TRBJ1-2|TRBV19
TGTGCCAGTGGCCATGACGGGGGTTATGGCTACACCTTC
CASGHDGGYGYTF
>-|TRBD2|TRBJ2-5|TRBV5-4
TGTGCCAGCAGCCACGGGACTAACCAAGAGACCCAGTACTTC
CASSHGTNQETQYF
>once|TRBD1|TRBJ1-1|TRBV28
TGTGCCAGCAGAGCTCCGCACAGGGGCGCAGAAGCTTTCTTT
CASRAPHRGAEAFF
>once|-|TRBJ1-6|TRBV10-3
TGTGCCATCAGTGGAGGGAATTCACCCCTCCACTTT
CAISGGNSPLHF
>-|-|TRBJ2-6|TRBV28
TGTGCCAGCAGTTTATATTACCGGGGGACTGGGGCCAACGTCCTGACTTTC
CASSLYYRGTGANVLTF
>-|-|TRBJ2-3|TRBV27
TGTGCCAGCAGTTGGGTCGGGAGAGATGCAGATACGCAGTATTTT
CASSWVGRDADTQYF
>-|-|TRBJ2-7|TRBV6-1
TGTGCCAGCAGTGATCAGTACGAGCAGTACTTC
CASSDQYEQYF
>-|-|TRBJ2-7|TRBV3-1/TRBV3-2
TGTGCCAGCATGAGGCAGGGGAATAACGAGCAGTACTTC
CASMRQGNNEQYF
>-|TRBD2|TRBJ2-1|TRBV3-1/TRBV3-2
TGTGCCAGCAGCCGGAGGGCGGGAGGGCCATACAATGAGCAGTTCTTC
CASSRRAGGPYNEQFF
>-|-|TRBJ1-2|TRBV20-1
TGCAGTGCTAGAGAATTCCATGGCTACACCTTC
CSAREFHGYTF
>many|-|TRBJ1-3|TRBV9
TGTGCCAGCAGCTATGGTCGGGGGCCGGGTACTGGAAACACCATATATTTT
CASSYGRGPGTGNTIYF
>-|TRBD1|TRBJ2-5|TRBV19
TGTGCCAGTAGTAAGGGACAGATCTACCAAGAGACCCAGTACTTC
CASSKGQIYQETQYF
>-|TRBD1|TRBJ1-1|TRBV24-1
TGTGCCACACAGAGGGGGCCGCTTTCTGAAGCTTTCTTT
CATQRGPLSEAFF
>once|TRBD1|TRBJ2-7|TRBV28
TGTGCCAGCAGGCGGGCTAACAGGGGGCTTGGCGAGCAGTACTTC
CASRRANRGLGEQYF
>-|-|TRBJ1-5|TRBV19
TGTGCCAGTACCTTCGCGGCGGGGGCGTCCGCCAGCAATCAGCCCCAGCATTTT
CASTFAAGASASNQPQHF
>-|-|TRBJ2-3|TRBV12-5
TGTGCTAGTGGTTTGTCTGGCGGGACTACAGATACGCAGTATTTT
CASGLSGGTTDTQYF
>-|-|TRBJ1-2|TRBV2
TGTGCCAGCACCCCAGGGACCTACGGCTACACCTTC
CASTPGTYGYTF
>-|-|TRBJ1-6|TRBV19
TGTGCCAGTAGTATCGGCAGGGTCGGAAATTCACCCCTCCACTTT
CASSIGRVGNSPLHF
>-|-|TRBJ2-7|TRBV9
TGTGCCAGCAGCGTAGATACTCCCAGCTACGAGCAGTACTTC
CASSVDTPSYEQYF
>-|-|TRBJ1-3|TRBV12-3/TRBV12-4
TGTGCCAGCAGAAGGGACGGAAACACCATATATTTT
CASRRDGNTIYF